This T cell receptor (beta chain) was captured in a study of T cell changes during pregnancy in multiple sclerosis. Measured with immunoSEQ multiplex PCR; TCRdb has only the in-frame clones, and not every one. The sample contains approximately 90,000 clones, approximately 89% of which appear only once. V was pared by 6 bases and J by 1 base, with 2 bases of the junction left unmatched. CDR1 MNHEY and CDR2 SMNVEV come from the germline V gene (reference sequence). This CDR3 has 13 residues. This clonotype was sampled from a female donor with multiple sclerosis, enrolled in a pregnancy study. This specimen was peripheral blood, taken before pregnancy. The J gene is TRBJ1-2, the V gene TRBV27; 7 positions agree with TRBD1. CDR3: CASRGQFNYGYTF. DNA for the CDR3: TGTGCCAGCAGGGGACAGTTTAACTATGGCTACACCTTC.